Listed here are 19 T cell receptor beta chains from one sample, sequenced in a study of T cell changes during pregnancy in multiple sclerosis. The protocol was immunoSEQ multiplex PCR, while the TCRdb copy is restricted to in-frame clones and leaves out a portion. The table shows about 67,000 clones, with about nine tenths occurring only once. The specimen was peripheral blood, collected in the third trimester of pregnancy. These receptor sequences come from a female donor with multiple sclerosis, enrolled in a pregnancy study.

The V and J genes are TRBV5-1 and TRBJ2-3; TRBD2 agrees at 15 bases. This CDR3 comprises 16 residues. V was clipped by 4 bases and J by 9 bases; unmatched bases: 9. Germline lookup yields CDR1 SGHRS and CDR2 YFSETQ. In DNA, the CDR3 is TGCGCCAGCAGCCGGACTAGCGGGGGGGCGGCAGGGACGCAGTATTTT. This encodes CASSRTSGGAAGTQYF.

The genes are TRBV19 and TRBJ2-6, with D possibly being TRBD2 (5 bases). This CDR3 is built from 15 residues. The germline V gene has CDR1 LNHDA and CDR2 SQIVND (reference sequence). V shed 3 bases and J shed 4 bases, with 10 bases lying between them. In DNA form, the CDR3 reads TGTGCCAGTAGTATGGAGGCAGCGGGGGCCAACGTCCTGACTTTC. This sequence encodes CASSMEAAGANVLTF.

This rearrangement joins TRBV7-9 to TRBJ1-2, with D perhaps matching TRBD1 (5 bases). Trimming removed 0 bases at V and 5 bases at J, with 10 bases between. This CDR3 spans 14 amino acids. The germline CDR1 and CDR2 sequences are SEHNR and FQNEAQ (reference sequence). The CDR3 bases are TGTGCCAGCAGCTTAGCGTCCGACAGTTATGGCTACACCTTC. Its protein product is CASSLASDSYGYTF.

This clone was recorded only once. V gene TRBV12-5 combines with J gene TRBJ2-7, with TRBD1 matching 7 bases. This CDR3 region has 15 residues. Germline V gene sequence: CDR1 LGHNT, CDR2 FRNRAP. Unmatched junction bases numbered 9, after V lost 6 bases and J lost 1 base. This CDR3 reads CASGGSTGKSYEQYF. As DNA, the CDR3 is TGTGCTAGTGGGGGCTCGACAGGGAAGTCCTACGAGCAGTACTTC.

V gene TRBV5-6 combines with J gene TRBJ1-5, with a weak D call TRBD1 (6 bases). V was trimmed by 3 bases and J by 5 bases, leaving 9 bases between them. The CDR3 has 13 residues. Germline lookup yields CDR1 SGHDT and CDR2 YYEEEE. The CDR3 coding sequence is TGTGCCAGCAGCTGGGGGGGGCATCAGCCCCAGCATTTT. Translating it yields CASSWGGHQPQHF. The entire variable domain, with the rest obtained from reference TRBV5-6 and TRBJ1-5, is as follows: DAGVTQSPTHLIKTRGQQVTLRCSPKSGHDTVSWYQQALGQGPQFIFQYYEEEERQRGNFPDRFSGHQFPNYSSELNVNALLLGDSALYLCASSWGGHQPQHFGDGTRLSIL.

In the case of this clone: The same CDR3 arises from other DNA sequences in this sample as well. The chain's CDR3 is CASSFWGGNQPQHF. The CDR3 nucleotides read TGTGCCAGCAGTTTCTGGGGAGGCAATCAGCCCCAGCATTTT. The chain employs TRBV27 and TRBJ1-5; D is ambiguous. Trimming removed 3 bases at V and 2 bases at J, with 8 bases between. CDR3 length equals 14 residues. CDR1 MNHEY and CDR2 SMNVEV come from the germline V gene (reference sequence).

CDR3 nucleotide sequence: TGTGCCAGCAGCCTCGCCCCCACGGGGTATCAGTCCCGGAACGAGCAGTACTTC. Its translation is CASSLAPTGYQSRNEQYF. This chain uses TRBV7-2 with TRBJ2-7; tentative D call: TRBD2 (5 bases). Germline assignment: CDR1 SGHTA and CDR2 FQGNSA. The length of the CDR3 is 18 residues. Trimming left V 5 bases short and J 5 bases short, with 28 bases between.

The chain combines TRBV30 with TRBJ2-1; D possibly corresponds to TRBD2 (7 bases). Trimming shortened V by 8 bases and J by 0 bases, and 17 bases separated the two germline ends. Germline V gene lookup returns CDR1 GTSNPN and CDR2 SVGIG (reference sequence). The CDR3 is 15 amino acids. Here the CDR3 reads CAGQTSPSSYNEQFF. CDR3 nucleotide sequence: TGTGCCGGACAGACTAGCCCCAGCTCCTACAATGAGCAGTTCTTC.

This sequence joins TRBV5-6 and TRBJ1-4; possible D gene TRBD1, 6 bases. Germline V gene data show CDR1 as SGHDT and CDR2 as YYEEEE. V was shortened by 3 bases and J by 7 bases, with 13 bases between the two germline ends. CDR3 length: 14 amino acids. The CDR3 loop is CASSSPGAPEKLFF. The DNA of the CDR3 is TGTGCCAGCAGCTCCCCAGGGGCGCCTGAAAAACTGTTTTTT.

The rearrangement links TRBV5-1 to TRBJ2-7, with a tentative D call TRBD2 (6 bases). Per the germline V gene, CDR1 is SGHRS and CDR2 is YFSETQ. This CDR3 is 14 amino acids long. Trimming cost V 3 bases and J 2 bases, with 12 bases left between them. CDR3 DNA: TGCGCCAGCAGCTGGCAAGGCGGGGCCTACGAGCAGTACTTC. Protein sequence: CASSWQGGAYEQYF.

In nucleotides, the CDR3 is TGTGCCAGCAGCCGACGGGAAGGTGCTGAAGCTTTCTTT. The encoded protein is CASSRREGAEAFF. The rearrangement joins TRBV6-5 to TRBJ1-1; no reliable D call. The V end was cut by 6 bases, the J end by 6 bases, with 14 bases between. The CDR3 consists of 13 residues. In germline, CDR1 is MNHEY, CDR2 SVGAGI.

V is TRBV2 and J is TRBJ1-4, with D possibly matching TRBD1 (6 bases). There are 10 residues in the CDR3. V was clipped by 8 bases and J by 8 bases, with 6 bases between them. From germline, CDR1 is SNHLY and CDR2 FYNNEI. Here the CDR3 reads CASGGEKLFF. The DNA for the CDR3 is TGTGCCAGCGGGGGCGAAAAACTGTTTTTT.

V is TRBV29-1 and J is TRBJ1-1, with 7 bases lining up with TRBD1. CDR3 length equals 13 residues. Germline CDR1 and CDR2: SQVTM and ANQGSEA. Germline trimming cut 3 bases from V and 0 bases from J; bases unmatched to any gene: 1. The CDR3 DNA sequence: TGCAGCGTTGACCAGGGGGTGAACACTGAAGCTTTCTTT. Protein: CSVDQGVNTEAFF.

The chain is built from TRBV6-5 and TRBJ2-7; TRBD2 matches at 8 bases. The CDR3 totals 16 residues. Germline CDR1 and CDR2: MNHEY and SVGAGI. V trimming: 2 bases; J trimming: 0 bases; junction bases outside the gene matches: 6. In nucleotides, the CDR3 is TGTGCCAGCAGTTACGATGGCGGGGGGAGCTCCTACGAGCAGTACTTC. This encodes CASSYDGGGSSYEQYF.

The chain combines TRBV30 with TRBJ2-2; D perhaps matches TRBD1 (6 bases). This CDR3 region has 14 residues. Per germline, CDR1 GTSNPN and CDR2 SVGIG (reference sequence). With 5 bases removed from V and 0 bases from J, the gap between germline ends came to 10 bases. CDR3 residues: CAWLQGPNTGELFF. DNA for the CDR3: TGTGCCTGGTTACAGGGTCCGAACACCGGGGAGCTGTTTTTT.

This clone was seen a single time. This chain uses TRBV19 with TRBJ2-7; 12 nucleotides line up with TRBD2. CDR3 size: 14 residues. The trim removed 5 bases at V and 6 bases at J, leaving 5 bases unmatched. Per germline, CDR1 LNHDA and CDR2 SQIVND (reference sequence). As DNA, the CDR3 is TGTGCCAGTAGTTTCGCGACTAGCGGGAGCGAGCAGTACTTC. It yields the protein CASSFATSGSEQYF.

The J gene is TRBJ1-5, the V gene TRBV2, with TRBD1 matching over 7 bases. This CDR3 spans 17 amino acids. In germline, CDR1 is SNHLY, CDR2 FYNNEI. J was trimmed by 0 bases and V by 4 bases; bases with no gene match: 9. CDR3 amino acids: CASSGKAGGTSNQPQHF. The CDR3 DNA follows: TGTGCCAGCAGTGGCAAGGCAGGGGGTACTAGCAATCAGCCCCAGCATTTT.

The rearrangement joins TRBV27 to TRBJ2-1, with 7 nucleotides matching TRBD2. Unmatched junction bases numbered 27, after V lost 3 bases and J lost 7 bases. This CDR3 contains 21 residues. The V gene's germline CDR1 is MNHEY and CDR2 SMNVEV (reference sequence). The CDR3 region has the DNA TGTGCCAGCAGTTTTTGGAGCCCCCGCGGCTGGGCGGGAGCCGCGAGAAATGAGCAGTTCTTC. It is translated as CASSFWSPRGWAGAARNEQFF.

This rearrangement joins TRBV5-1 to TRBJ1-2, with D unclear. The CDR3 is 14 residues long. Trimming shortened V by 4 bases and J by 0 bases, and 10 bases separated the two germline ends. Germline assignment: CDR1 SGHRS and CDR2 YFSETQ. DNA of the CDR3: TGCGCCAGCAGCCAGCAGGTTTCTAACTATGGCTACACCTTC. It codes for CASSQQVSNYGYTF. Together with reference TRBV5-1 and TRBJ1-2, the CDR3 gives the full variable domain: KAGVTQTPRYLIKTRGQQVTLSCSPISGHRSVSWYQQTPGQGLQFLFEYFSETQRNKGNFPGRFSGRQFSNSRSEMNVSTLELGDSALYLCASSQQVSNYGYTFGSGTRLTVV.